The present T cell receptor beta chain was sequenced within a study of shared clonotypes between healthy human individuals. The donors, healthy adults who were HIV-negative, had experienced no recent acute infections or vaccinations. Germline assignment: CDR1 SGHAT and CDR2 FQNNGV. With V trimmed by 6 bases and J by 4 bases, 2 bases remained unmatched. The CDR3 sequence is 14 residues long. TCRdb keeps only in-frame clones here, not all; method: immunoSEQ multiplex PCR. The table includes a few hundred thousand clones, approximately 71% detected once. Sequenced sample: PBMCs. This sequence originates from a woman between 40 and 50 years old in good health. Some clones in this sample may be carry-over from other donors' samples. The chain has TRBV11-2 and TRBJ2-2; TRBD1 matches at 10 bases. The CDR3 region is CASRRTGGTGELFF. In DNA form, the CDR3 reads TGTGCCAGCAGACGGACAGGGGGCACCGGGGAGCTGTTTTTT.